The 21 T cell receptor beta chains below all came from one sample that was sequenced in a study of blood T cells in healthy people across ages. Using a J-beta primer mix together with a sample-barcoded 5' primer, a second PCR was run for roughly 6 to 11 cycles. MiXCR, run by TCRdb on the 5' RACE reads, gives a single entry per CDR3 protein. The table records 1.4 million to 1.5 million distinct CDR3 sequences, 42% of them present only once. Source material: blood. The receptors originated from a woman aged 18-29 years in good health.

This clonotype came up a few times. V and J are TRBV10-3 and TRBJ1-2; a weak D match, TRBD1 (5 bases). Looked up from germline, CDR1 is ENHRY and CDR2 is SYGVKD. V lost 0 bases and J lost 3, with 11 bases in between. This CDR3 is built from 15 residues. CDR3 sequence: CAISESKGRDYGYTF. The CDR3 DNA sequence: TGTGCCATCAGTGAGTCCAAGGGCAGGGACTATGGCTACACCTTC.

This clonotype has only a few counts. The CDR3 is CASRFGPADTQYF. In DNA, the CDR3 is TGCGCCAGCAGATTTGGACCCGCAGATACGCAGTATTTT. J is TRBJ2-3 and V is TRBV10-1; no definite D call. Trimming removed 6 bases from V and 4 bases from J, with 11 bases in between. This CDR3 region has 13 residues. Germline V gene sequence: CDR1 WNHNN, CDR2 SYGVQD (reference sequence).

This clonotype was counted between two and nine times. The chain links TRBV27 to TRBJ2-7, with 8 bases aligning to TRBD1. The V gene end was trimmed by 5 bases and the J gene end by 3 bases; junction bases not matched to a gene: 3. This CDR3 comprises 13 residues. Germline V gene lookup returns CDR1 MNHEY and CDR2 SMNVEV (reference sequence). The CDR3 nucleotides are TGTGCCAGCAGTGTACAGGGGGACTACGAGCAGTACTTC. Protein sequence: CASSVQGDYEQYF.

This clonotype was seen ten or more times. The chain uses TRBV30 and TRBJ1-1, with D unclear. The length of the CDR3 is 11 residues. In germline, CDR1 is GTSNPN, CDR2 SVGIG (reference sequence). The V gene lost 3 bases and the J gene lost 6 bases, with 8 bases spanning the gap. CDR3 in amino acids: CAWSRAPEAFF. The CDR3, as DNA: TGTGCCTGGAGCCGCGCCCCTGAAGCTTTCTTT.

CDR3: CSAINQGSSGEQYF. CDR3 coding DNA: TGCAGTGCCATCAATCAGGGGTCTAGCGGTGAGCAGTACTTC. The chain combines TRBV20-1 with TRBJ2-5; D may be TRBD2 (7 bases). This CDR3 comprises 14 residues. The germline CDR1 and CDR2 sequences are DFQATT and SNEGSKA (reference sequence). Trimming removed 6 bases at V and 11 bases at J, with 25 bases between.

The chain links TRBV7-9 to TRBJ1-2; no clear D gene. This CDR3 comprises 15 residues. V was shortened by 1 base and J by 2 bases, with 11 bases between the two germline ends. Per germline, CDR1 SEHNR and CDR2 FQNEAQ (reference sequence). The CDR3, as DNA: TGTGCCAGCAGCTTAGGGTTGCGGGAAAACTATGGCTACACCTTC. It encodes CASSLGLRENYGYTF.

This clonotype was counted only a few times. The chain couples TRBV28 to TRBJ1-5; possible D gene TRBD1, 5 bases. The V gene lost 5 bases and the J gene lost 3 bases, with 14 bases spanning the gap. The CDR3 is 15 amino acids. Germline CDR1 reads MDHEN; CDR2 reads SYDVKM. The CDR3 here is CASSIRDGYNQPQHF. The CDR3 region has the DNA TGTGCCAGCAGTATCCGGGACGGCTACAATCAGCCCCAGCATTTT. Together with reference TRBV28 and TRBJ1-5, the CDR3 gives the full variable domain: DVKVTQSSRYLVKRTGEKVFLECVQDMDHENMFWYRQDPGLGLRLIYFSYDVKMKEKGDIPEGYSVSREKKERFSLILESASTNQTSMYLCASSIRDGYNQPQHFGDGTRLSIL.

The chain has TRBV28 and TRBJ2-5; D remains ambiguous. This CDR3 spans 15 amino acids. Germline loops: CDR1 MDHEN, CDR2 SYDVKM. The V end was cut by 5 bases, the J end by 1 base, with 14 bases between. The chain's CDR3 is CASSDNMGIQETQYF. The CDR3 DNA reads as TGTGCCAGCAGTGATAACATGGGGATCCAAGAGACCCAGTACTTC.

The chain employs TRBV7-2 and TRBJ1-2, with D unresolved. The CDR3 consists of 16 residues. The germline gives CDR1 SGHTA, CDR2 FQGNSA. V lost 5 bases and J 2 bases, leaving 18 bases between the germline ends. The CDR3 DNA reads TGTGCCAGCAGCCGCACGACGGCCAACCCCAACTATGGCTACACCTTC. The encoded protein is CASSRTTANPNYGYTF.

This clonotype was seen only a few times. The V call is TRBV10-3, the J call TRBJ2-5; TRBD2 matches at 7 bases. Germline CDR1 ENHRY, CDR2 SYGVKD. The V and J ends lost 7 bases and 2 bases, in that order; junction bases with no gene match: 7. The CDR3 spans 14 residues. As DNA, the CDR3 is TGTGCCATCAATGGCGGGGGAGATCAAGAGACCCAGTACTTC. Amino acids: CAINGGGDQETQYF.

The rearrangement links TRBV27 to TRBJ1-2; D call uncertain. The CDR3 length is 17 residues. Germline V gene lookup returns CDR1 MNHEY and CDR2 SMNVEV (reference sequence). V was pared by 5 bases and J by 2 bases, with 21 bases between. The CDR3 spells CASSAYAILQENYGYTF. The CDR3 region has the DNA TGTGCCAGCAGTGCCTACGCTATTCTTCAGGAGAACTATGGCTACACCTTC.

This chain links TRBV10-3 with TRBJ2-3; TRBD2 matches at 10 bases. The CDR3 extends over 17 amino acids. CDR1 and CDR2 from the germline V gene are ENHRY and SYGVKD. Trimming took 3 bases from V and 1 from J; bases not matched to a gene: 7. CDR3 protein: CAISEAGGQLGTDTQYF. DNA of the CDR3: TGTGCCATCAGTGAAGCGGGGGGGCAACTTGGCACAGATACGCAGTATTTT.

The J gene is TRBJ1-1, the V gene TRBV29-1; a possible D gene is TRBD1 (5 bases). Trimming left V 1 base short and J 5 bases short, with 17 bases between. Looked up from germline, CDR1 is SQVTM and CDR2 is ANQGSEA. The CDR3 spans 15 residues. CDR3 sequence reads: CSVEGRSGMGTEAFF. The DNA for the CDR3 is TGCAGCGTTGAAGGTCGGTCAGGGATGGGGACTGAAGCTTTCTTT.

The genes are TRBV5-6 and TRBJ2-5; a possible D gene is TRBD2 (5 bases). The V and J ends lost 4 bases and 11 bases respectively, with 24 bases between them. Germline CDR1 is SGHDT and CDR2 is YYEEEE. This CDR3 has 15 amino acids. The chain's CDR3 is CASSPRNREMNEQYF. As DNA, the CDR3 is TGTGCCAGCAGCCCGAGGAATAGGGAGATGAATGAGCAGTACTTC.

The sample holds a few counts of this clonotype. The chain employs TRBV7-9 and TRBJ2-7; TRBD1 matches at 8 bases. The CDR3 has 15 residues. Germline lookup yields CDR1 SEHNR and CDR2 FQNEAQ (reference sequence). After removal of 0 bases from V and 5 bases from J, the junction contained 6 bases not matched to a gene. The CDR3 is CASSLADRGLDEQYF. The DNA for the CDR3 is TGTGCCAGCAGCTTAGCAGACAGGGGTTTGGACGAGCAGTACTTC. Complete variable domain (other parts from reference TRBV7-9 and TRBJ2-7): DTGVSQNPRHKITKRGQNVTFRCDPISEHNRLYWYRQTLGQGPEFLTYFQNEAQLEKSRLLSDRFSAERPKGSFSTLEIQRTEQGDSAMYLCASSLADRGLDEQYFGPGTRLTVT.

The chain couples TRBV4-1 to TRBJ2-3; possibly TRBD1 or TRBD2 for D (5 bases each). Germline V gene data show CDR1 as MGHRA and CDR2 as YSYEKL. Trimming cost V 3 bases and J 4 bases, with 8 bases left between them. The CDR3 is 13 residues long. CDR3 loop: CASSHVGADTQYF. Here the CDR3 DNA reads TGCGCCAGCAGCCACGTGGGGGCAGATACGCAGTATTTT.

This clonotype occurred a few times. The chain joins TRBV20-1 to TRBJ1-1, with D possibly being TRBD1 (6 bases). The CDR3 runs 14 residues. Germline CDR1 is DFQATT and CDR2 is SNEGSKA (reference sequence). The V gene lost 1 base and the J gene lost 3 bases, with 12 bases spanning the gap. CDR3 in amino acids: CSARVGGSDTEAFF. DNA for the CDR3: TGCAGTGCTAGAGTGGGGGGCTCGGACACTGAAGCTTTCTTT.

The genes are TRBV7-2 and TRBJ2-4, with 14 bases identical to TRBD2. The J call is in doubt because the DNA end fits TRBJ2-5 better. Germline V gene sequence: CDR1 SGHTA, CDR2 FQGNSA. This CDR3 spans 16 amino acids. The CDR3 DNA follows: TGTGCCAGCAGCCCGTCGACTAGCGGGGGGGAGAAGACCCAGTACTTC. It translates to CASSPSTSGGEKTQYF.

This clonotype was seen more than once but under ten times. The chain uses TRBV18 and TRBJ2-3; D possibly uses TRBD1 or TRBD2 (5 bases each). Germline CDR1 reads KGHSH; CDR2 reads LQKENI. There are 16 residues in the CDR3. V was cut by 1 base and J by 1 base, with 12 bases left in between. In nucleotides, the CDR3 is TGTGCCAGCTCACCACGGGACCCTACGCGCACAGATACGCAGTATTTT. Protein: CASSPRDPTRTDTQYF. The full variable domain, in which reference TRBV18 and TRBJ2-3 provide the parts outside the CDR3, is NAGVMQNPRHLVRRRGQEARLRCSPMKGHSHVYWYRQLPEEGLKFMVYLQKENIIDESGMPKERFSAEFPKEGPSILRIQQVVRGDSAAYFCASSPRDPTRTDTQYFGPGTRLTVL.

Comment on this clonotype: Without the conserved terminal phenylalanine or tryptophan, this CDR3 likely stems from a read error. The chain combines TRBV4-1 with TRBJ2-1; 14 bases are shared with TRBD2. V gave up 0 bases and J gave up 7 bases; unmatched junction bases: 5. Germline CDR1 and CDR2: MGHRA and YSYEKL. The CDR3 consists of 17 residues. In DNA, the CDR3 is TGCGCCAGCAGCCAAGAAAGACTAGCGGGAGGGGAGAATGAGCAGTTCTAC. Protein product: CASSQERLAGGENEQFY.

The chain employs TRBV5-8 and TRBJ2-1, with 9 bases identical to TRBD1. CDR3 size: 15 residues. CDR1 and CDR2 (germline): SGHTS, YDEGEE. J was trimmed by 4 bases and V by 9 bases; bases with no gene match: 11. CDR3 nucleotide sequence: TGTGCCAACCCCAGGGACAGGGACCTTTACAATGAGCAGTTCTTC. Encoded protein: CANPRDRDLYNEQFF.